This T cell receptor (beta chain) was retrieved from a study of blood T cell repertoires in COVID-19. Overall study: Spain, Italy and the United States supplied samples that represented acute and convalescent COVID-19. T cells, B-cell-depleted T cells, or PBMCs supplied cDNA or gDNA.

This CDR3 region has 15 residues. Germline-derived CDR1 and CDR2 are MNHEY and SMNVEV (reference sequence). The V gene end was trimmed by 6 bases and the J gene end by 2 bases; junction bases not matched to a gene: 9. Original handling: Estimates of nucleated cell counts were drawn from the amplification of reference gene primers. Assay: immunoSEQ multiplex PCR; the TCRdb copy retains only in-frame clones and omits some. The DNA was the basis for D and trimming; V, J and clone size are from that table. This table has 200,000 to 250,000 clones, about 84% appearing once. The gene calls are TRBV27 and TRBJ2-5; 7 bases agree with TRBD1. The TCR sequence derives from a woman older than 75 with COVID-19, enrolled during active disease. The sequenced sample consisted of peripheral blood. CDR3 amino acids: CASRPTLDRQETQYF. In DNA, the CDR3 is TGTGCCAGCAGACCCACCTTGGACAGGCAAGAGACCCAGTACTTC.